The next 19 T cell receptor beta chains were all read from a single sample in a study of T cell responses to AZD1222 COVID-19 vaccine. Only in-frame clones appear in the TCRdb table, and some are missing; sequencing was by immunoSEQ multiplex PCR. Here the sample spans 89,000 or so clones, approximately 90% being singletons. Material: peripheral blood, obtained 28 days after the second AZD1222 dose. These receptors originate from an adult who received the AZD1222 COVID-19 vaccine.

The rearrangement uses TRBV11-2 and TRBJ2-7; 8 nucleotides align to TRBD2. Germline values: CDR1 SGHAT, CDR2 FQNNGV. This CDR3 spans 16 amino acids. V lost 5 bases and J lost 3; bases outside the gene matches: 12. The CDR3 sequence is CASSPRGGVAVYEQYF. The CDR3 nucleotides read TGTGCCAGCAGCCCCCGGGGGGGGGTGGCCGTCTACGAGCAGTACTTC.

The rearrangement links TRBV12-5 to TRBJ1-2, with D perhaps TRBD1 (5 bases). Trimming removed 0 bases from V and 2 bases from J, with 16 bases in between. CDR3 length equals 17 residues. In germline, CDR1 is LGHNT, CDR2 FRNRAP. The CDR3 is CASGLVPGTARNYGYTF. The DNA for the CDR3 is TGTGCTAGTGGTTTGGTCCCCGGGACGGCCCGAAACTATGGCTACACCTTC.

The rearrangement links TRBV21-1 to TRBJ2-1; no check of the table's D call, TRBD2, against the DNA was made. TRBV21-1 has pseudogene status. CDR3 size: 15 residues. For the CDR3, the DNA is TGTGCCAGCACCTCCCTAGCGGGAGGGTACAATGAGCAGTTCTTC. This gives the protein CASTSLAGGYNEQFF.

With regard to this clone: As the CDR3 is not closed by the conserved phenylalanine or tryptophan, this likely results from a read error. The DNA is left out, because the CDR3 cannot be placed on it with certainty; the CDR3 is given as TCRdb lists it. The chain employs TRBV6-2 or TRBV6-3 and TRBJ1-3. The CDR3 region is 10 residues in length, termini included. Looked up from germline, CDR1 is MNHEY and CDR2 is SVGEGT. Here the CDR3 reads CASSYNDFWG.

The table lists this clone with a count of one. CDR3 amino acids: CASSLRNSNQPQHF. CDR3 DNA sequence: TGTGCCAGCTCACTACGGAATAGCAATCAGCCCCAGCATTTT. This chain links TRBV18 with TRBJ1-5; D gene uncertain. With 4 bases removed from V and 0 bases from J, the gap between germline ends came to 7 bases. The V gene's germline CDR1 is KGHSH and CDR2 LQKENI. The length of the CDR3 is 14 residues. The whole variable domain, filled in from reference TRBV18 and TRBJ1-5, reads NAGVMQNPRHLVRRRGQEARLRCSPMKGHSHVYWYRQLPEEGLKFMVYLQKENIIDESGMPKERFSAEFPKEGPSILRIQQVVRGDSAAYFCASSLRNSNQPQHFGDGTRLSIL.

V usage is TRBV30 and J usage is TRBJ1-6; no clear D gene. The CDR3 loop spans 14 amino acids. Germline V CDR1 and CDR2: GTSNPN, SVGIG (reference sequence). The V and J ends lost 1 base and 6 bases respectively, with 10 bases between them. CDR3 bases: TGTGCCTGGAGTGGTAAAGGGCCTAATTCACCCCTCCACTTT. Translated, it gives CAWSGKGPNSPLHF.

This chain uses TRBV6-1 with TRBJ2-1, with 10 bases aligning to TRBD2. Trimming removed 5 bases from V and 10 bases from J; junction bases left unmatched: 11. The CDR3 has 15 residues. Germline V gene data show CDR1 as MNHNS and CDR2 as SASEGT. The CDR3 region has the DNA TGTGCCAGCAGTCAAACTGGACTAGCGGATAACGAGCAGTTCTTC. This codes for CASSQTGLADNEQFF.

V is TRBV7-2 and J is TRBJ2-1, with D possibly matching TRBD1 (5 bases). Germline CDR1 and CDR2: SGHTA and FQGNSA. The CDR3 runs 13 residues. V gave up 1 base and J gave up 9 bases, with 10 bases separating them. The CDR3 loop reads CASSLVRGSEQFF. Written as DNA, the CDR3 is TGTGCCAGCAGCTTAGTAAGGGGCAGTGAGCAGTTCTTC.

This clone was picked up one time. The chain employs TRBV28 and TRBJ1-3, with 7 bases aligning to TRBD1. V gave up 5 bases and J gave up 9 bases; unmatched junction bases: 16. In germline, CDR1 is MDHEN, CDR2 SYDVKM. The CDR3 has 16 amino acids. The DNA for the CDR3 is TGTGCCAGCAGTCCACCAAGAGGGGCAGGGGGAGGCACCATATATTTT. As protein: CASSPPRGAGGGTIYF.

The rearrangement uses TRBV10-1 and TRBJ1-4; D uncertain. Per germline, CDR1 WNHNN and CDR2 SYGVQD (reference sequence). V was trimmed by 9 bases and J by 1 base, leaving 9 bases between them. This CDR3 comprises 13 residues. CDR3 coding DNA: TGCGCCAGTTCGGAGGGAACTAATGAAAAACTGTTTTTT. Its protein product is CASSEGTNEKLFF.

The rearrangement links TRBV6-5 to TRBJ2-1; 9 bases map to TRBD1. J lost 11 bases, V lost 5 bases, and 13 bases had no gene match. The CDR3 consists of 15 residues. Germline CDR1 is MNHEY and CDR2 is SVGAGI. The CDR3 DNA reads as TGTGCCAGCAGTCCTTCACTCGACAGGGGGGGGAAGCAGTTCTTC. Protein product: CASSPSLDRGGKQFF.

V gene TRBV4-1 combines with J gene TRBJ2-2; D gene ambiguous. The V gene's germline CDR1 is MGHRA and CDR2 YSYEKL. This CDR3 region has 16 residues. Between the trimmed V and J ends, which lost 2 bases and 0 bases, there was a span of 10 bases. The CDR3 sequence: CASSQPSRSNTGELFF. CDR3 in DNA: TGCGCCAGCAGCCAACCCTCTAGGTCGAACACCGGGGAGCTGTTTTTT.

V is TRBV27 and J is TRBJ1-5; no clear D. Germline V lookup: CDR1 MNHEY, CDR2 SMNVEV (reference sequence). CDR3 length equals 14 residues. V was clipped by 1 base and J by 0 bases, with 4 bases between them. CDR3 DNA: TGTGCCAGCAGTTTATTTGGTAGCAATCAGCCCCAGCATTTT. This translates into CASSLFGSNQPQHF.

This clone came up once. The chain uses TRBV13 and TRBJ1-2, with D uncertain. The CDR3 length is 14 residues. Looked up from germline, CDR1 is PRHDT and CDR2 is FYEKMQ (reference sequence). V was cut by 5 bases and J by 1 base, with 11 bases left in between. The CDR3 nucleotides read TGTGCCAGCAGCGCCCAAAATTATAACTATGGCTACACCTTC. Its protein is CASSAQNYNYGYTF.

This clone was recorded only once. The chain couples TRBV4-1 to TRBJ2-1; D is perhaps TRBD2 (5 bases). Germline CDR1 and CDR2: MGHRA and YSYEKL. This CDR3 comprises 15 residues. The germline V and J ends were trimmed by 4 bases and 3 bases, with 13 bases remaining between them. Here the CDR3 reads CASSPQTGNYNEQFF. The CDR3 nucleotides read TGCGCCAGCAGCCCCCAGACGGGGAACTACAATGAGCAGTTCTTC.

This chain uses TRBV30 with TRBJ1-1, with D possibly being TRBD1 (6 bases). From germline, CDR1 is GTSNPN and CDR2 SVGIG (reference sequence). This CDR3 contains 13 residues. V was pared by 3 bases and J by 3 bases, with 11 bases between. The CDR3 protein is CAWSRGPHTEAFF. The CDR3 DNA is TGTGCCTGGAGCAGGGGCCCACACACTGAAGCTTTCTTT.

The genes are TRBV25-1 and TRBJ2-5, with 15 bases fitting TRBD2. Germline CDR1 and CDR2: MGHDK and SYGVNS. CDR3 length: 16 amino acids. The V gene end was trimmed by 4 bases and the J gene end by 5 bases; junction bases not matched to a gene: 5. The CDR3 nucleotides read TGTGCCAGCAGTGGGGGACTAGCGGGAGGAGGGGAGACCCAGTACTTC. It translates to CASSGGLAGGGETQYF.

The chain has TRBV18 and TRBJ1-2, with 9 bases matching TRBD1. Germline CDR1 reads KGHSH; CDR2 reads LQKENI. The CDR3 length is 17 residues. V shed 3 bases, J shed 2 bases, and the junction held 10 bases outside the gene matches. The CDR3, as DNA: TGTGCCAGCTCACCGTCTTCACAGGGGGCCCTCAACTATGGCTACACCTTC. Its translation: CASSPSSQGALNYGYTF. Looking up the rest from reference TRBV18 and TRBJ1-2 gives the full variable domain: NAGVMQNPRHLVRRRGQEARLRCSPMKGHSHVYWYRQLPEEGLKFMVYLQKENIIDESGMPKERFSAEFPKEGPSILRIQQVVRGDSAAYFCASSPSSQGALNYGYTFGSGTRLTVV.

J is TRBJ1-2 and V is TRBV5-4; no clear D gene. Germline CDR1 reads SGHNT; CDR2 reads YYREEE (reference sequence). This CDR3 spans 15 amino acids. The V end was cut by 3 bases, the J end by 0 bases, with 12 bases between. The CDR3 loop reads CASSSPRGTNYGYTF. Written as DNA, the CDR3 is TGTGCCAGCAGCTCCCCCCGAGGAACTAACTATGGCTACACCTTC.